The next 20 T cell receptor beta chains were all read from a single sample in a study of cytomegalovirus exposure and HLA in healthy donors. Primers included in the PCR were 60 Vbeta and 13 Jbeta primers. The assay was immunoSEQ multiplex PCR, and TCRdb's table has in-frame clones only and misses some. The table records about 270,000 clones, more than 55% of them present only once. Sequencing was done on a sample of PBMCs. Source of these receptors: a female donor in good health and CMV-seronegative.

This clone turned up a few times. The chain carries TRBV30 and TRBJ1-3; TRBD1 matches 7 bases. V trimming: 3 bases; J trimming: 0 bases; junction bases outside the gene matches: 5. Germline CDR1 reads GTSNPN; CDR2 reads SVGIG (reference sequence). This CDR3 is 15 amino acids long. CDR3 region: CAWRLTGSSGNTIYF. In nucleotides, the CDR3 is TGTGCCTGGAGACTGACAGGGTCCTCTGGAAACACCATATATTTT.

The table lists this clone with a few counts. This rearrangement joins TRBV28 to TRBJ2-3, with TRBD2 matching over 11 bases. The CDR3 loop spans 15 amino acids. Germline V gene sequence: CDR1 MDHEN, CDR2 SYDVKM. V lost 4 bases, J lost 6 bases, and 6 bases stayed unmatched. CDR3 DNA sequence: TGTGCCAGCAGTTCACTAGCGGGAGTAACGGATACGCAGTATTTT. Its protein product is CASSSLAGVTDTQYF.

The chain uses TRBV19 and TRBJ2-7; 11 nucleotides match TRBD2. Unmatched junction bases numbered 5, after V lost 3 bases and J lost 4 bases. Germline assignment: CDR1 LNHDA and CDR2 SQIVND (reference sequence). The CDR3 extends over 15 amino acids. As DNA, the CDR3 is TGTGCCAGTAGTATCACTAGCGGGAGAAGGTACGAGCAGTACTTC. Translating gives CASSITSGRRYEQYF.

The V gene is TRBV27, the J gene TRBJ2-1; 8 bases match TRBD2. The CDR3 runs 14 residues. Looked up from germline, CDR1 is MNHEY and CDR2 is SMNVEV (reference sequence). Losses at the gene ends were 4 bases for V and 6 bases for J; bases not matched to a gene: 5. The CDR3 nucleotides read TGTGCCAGCAGTTCCAGCGGGAGTAGCAATGAGCAGTTCTTC. Its protein is CASSSSGSSNEQFF.

This rearrangement joins TRBV27 to TRBJ2-1; D perhaps matches TRBD2 (5 bases). Trimming removed 8 bases from V and 5 bases from J, with 13 bases in between. CDR1 and CDR2 from the germline V gene are MNHEY and SMNVEV (reference sequence). This CDR3 region has 13 residues. The CDR3 spells CASSVTGNNEQFF. The CDR3 DNA is TGTGCCAGCTCGGTCACGGGGAACAATGAGCAGTTCTTC.

This chain's CDR3 is CASREGLAGRYEQYF. The CDR3 DNA follows: TGTGCCAGCAGGGAGGGACTAGCGGGACGCTACGAGCAGTACTTC. V is TRBV6-1 and J is TRBJ2-7; 13 nucleotides align to TRBD2. Germline-derived CDR1 and CDR2 are MNHNS and SASEGT. V lost 6 bases to trimming and J lost 3 bases; unmatched junction nucleotides: 5. This CDR3 has 15 residues.

CDR3 in DNA: TGCGCCAGCAGTCCTAGCGGGAGGGCCACCCCAGGTGAGCAGTTCTTC. Amino acids: CASSPSGRATPGEQFF. The chain employs TRBV5-1 and TRBJ2-1; 12 bases agree with TRBD2. There are 16 residues in the CDR3. Germline V gives CDR1 SGHRS, CDR2 YFSETQ. Trimming took 5 bases from V and 9 from J; bases not matched to a gene: 12. The full variable domain, rest sourced from reference TRBV5-1 and TRBJ2-1, is KAGVTQTPRYLIKTRGQQVTLSCSPISGHRSVSWYQQTPGQGLQFLFEYFSETQRNKGNFPGRFSGRQFSNSRSEMNVSTLELGDSALYLCASSPSGRATPGEQFFGPGTRLTVL.

The CDR3 reads CASSLRAGGTGDEQFF. The DNA of the CDR3 is TGTGCCAGCAGCTTACGAGCGGGAGGGACTGGGGATGAGCAGTTCTTC. The chain employs TRBV7-3 and TRBJ2-1, with 10 positions matching TRBD2. The CDR3 consists of 16 residues. Losses at the gene ends were 2 bases for V and 8 bases for J; bases not matched to a gene: 9. In germline, CDR1 is SGHTA, CDR2 FQGTGA.

This clone was observed a few times. The chain combines TRBV29-1 with TRBJ2-3; D gene unclear. The CDR3 extends over 11 amino acids. Germline CDR1 is SQVTM and CDR2 is ANQGSEA. V gave up 5 bases and J gave up 1 base, with 4 bases separating them. DNA for the CDR3: TGCAGCGTTATAGGCACAGATACGCAGTATTTT. Its protein is CSVIGTDTQYF.

With regard to this clone: One end of the junction does not line up with germline, which may come from a read error. V gene TRBV6-5 combines with J gene TRBJ2-7, with D possibly being TRBD1 (6 bases). Germline V gene sequence: CDR1 MNHEY, CDR2 SVGAGI. The CDR3 length is 15 residues. Here the CDR3 reads CTSSYSTTRGGEQYF. The CDR3, as DNA: TGTACCAGCAGTTACTCGACAACCAGGGGTGGGGAGCAGTACTTC.

The rearrangement uses TRBV9 and TRBJ2-3; D is possibly TRBD1 (6 bases). Germline CDR1 and CDR2: SGDLS and YYNGEE. CDR3 size: 16 residues. Trimming removed 3 bases from V and 2 bases from J, with 16 bases in between. In DNA form, the CDR3 reads TGTGCCAGCAGCGAGGAGGCCGGGACAAACACAGATACGCAGTATTTT. Encoded protein: CASSEEAGTNTDTQYF.

The chain uses TRBV11-3 and TRBJ2-7; 8 positions match TRBD2. Germline CDR1 and CDR2: SGHNT and YENEEA. The CDR3 is made up of 15 amino acids. The V segment lost 5 bases and the J segment 6 bases; nucleotides outside the gene matches: 12. For the CDR3, the DNA is TGTGCCAGCAGCCCGAGTCCCGGGACTAGGAGCGAGCAGTACTTC. Translated, it gives CASSPSPGTRSEQYF.

The chain joins TRBV27 to TRBJ2-7, with 10 bases lining up with TRBD1. J gave up 3 bases and V 6 bases, and 17 bases lay outside the gene matches. From germline, CDR1 is MNHEY and CDR2 SMNVEV (reference sequence). The CDR3 has 18 amino acids. CDR3 nucleotide sequence: TGTGCCAGCAGCCGGACAGGGGGGTTTCTTGGAACACGCTACGAGCAGTACTTC. Its translation: CASSRTGGFLGTRYEQYF.

The rearrangement links TRBV10-1 to TRBJ2-2; D unresolved. Germline V gene data show CDR1 as WNHNN and CDR2 as SYGVQD (reference sequence). Trimming took 2 bases from V and 1 from J, leaving 5 bases between them. CDR3 length: 14 residues. Written as DNA, the CDR3 is TGCGCCAGCAGTGAGCAACAGAACACCGGGGAGCTGTTTTTT. Translating it yields CASSEQQNTGELFF.

This clone is a singleton in its sample. This chain uses TRBV4-1 with TRBJ2-7; TRBD1 matches at 10 bases. Germline CDR1 and CDR2: MGHRA and YSYEKL. The ends lost 4 bases at V and 5 bases at J; junction bases unmatched: 5. CDR3 length equals 14 residues. For the CDR3, the DNA is TGCGCCAGCAGCCCTTTGGGGACAGGGGACGAGCAGTACTTC. It yields the protein CASSPLGTGDEQYF.

J is TRBJ2-6 and V is TRBV5-8; D may be TRBD1 (6 bases). The CDR3 runs 16 residues. Germline assignment: CDR1 SGHTS and CDR2 YDEGEE. The V gene lost 4 bases and the J gene lost 0 bases, with 11 bases spanning the gap. The CDR3 reads CASSPGHASGANVLTF. CDR3 sequence (DNA): TGTGCCAGCAGCCCGGGACATGCCTCTGGGGCCAACGTCCTGACTTTC.

The CDR3 loop is CATSRGTSGRYNEQFF. The CDR3 bases are TGTGCCACCAGCAGAGGGACTAGCGGGCGTTACAATGAGCAGTTCTTC. V usage is TRBV15 and J usage is TRBJ2-1, with 11 nucleotides matching TRBD2. Germline V lookup: CDR1 LNHNV, CDR2 YYDKDF (reference sequence). V lost 1 base, J lost 4 bases, and 3 bases stayed unmatched. The CDR3 runs to 16 residues.

J is TRBJ2-6 and V is TRBV11-2; D remains ambiguous. The CDR3 runs to 15 residues. Germline CDR1 reads SGHAT; CDR2 reads FQNNGV. Deletions cut 3 bases from V and 4 bases from J, with 10 bases between. CDR3: CASSFQAAGANVLTF. CDR3 nucleotide sequence: TGTGCCAGCAGCTTTCAGGCTGCGGGGGCCAACGTCCTGACTTTC. Complete variable domain (other parts from reference TRBV11-2 and TRBJ2-6): EAGVAQSPRYKIIEKRQSVAFWCNPISGHATLYWYQQILGQGPKLLIQFQNNGVVDDSQLPKDRFSAERLKGVDSTLKIQPAKLEDSAVYLCASSFQAAGANVLTFGAGSRLTVL.

V gene TRBV6-4 combines with J gene TRBJ2-6; a possible D gene is TRBD1 (5 bases). Germline assignment: CDR1 MRHNA and CDR2 SNTAGT. The CDR3 extends over 17 amino acids. V lost 2 bases to trimming and J lost 0 bases, with 11 bases between them. The CDR3 DNA reads TGTGCCAGCAGTGACACAGGACACCTCTCTGGGGCCAACGTCCTGACTTTC. Its translation: CASSDTGHLSGANVLTF.

V and J are TRBV7-9 and TRBJ1-4, with unresolved D. V dropped 7 bases and J dropped 4 bases, with 22 bases sitting between them. Germline V gene sequence: CDR1 SEHNR, CDR2 FQNEAQ (reference sequence). The CDR3 spans 17 residues. CDR3 DNA: TGTGCCAGCACTCGCCTTAGCCCCGGGAGCCTTAATGAAAAACTGTTTTTT. Amino acids: CASTRLSPGSLNEKLFF.